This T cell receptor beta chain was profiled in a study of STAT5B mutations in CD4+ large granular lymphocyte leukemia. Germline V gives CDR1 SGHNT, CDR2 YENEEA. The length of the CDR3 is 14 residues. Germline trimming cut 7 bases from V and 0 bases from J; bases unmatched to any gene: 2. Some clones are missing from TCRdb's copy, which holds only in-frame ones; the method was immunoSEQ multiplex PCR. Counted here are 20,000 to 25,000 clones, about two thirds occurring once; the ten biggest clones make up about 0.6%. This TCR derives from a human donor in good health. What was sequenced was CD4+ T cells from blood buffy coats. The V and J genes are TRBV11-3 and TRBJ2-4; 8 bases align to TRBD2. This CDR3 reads CASNGREAKNIQYF. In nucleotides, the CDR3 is TGTGCCAGCAACGGGAGGGAAGCCAAAAACATTCAGTACTTC.